Given below is one T cell receptor beta chain in context. Trimming cost V 6 bases and J 4 bases, with 15 bases left between them. The germline V gene encodes CDR1 MNHEY and CDR2 SVGAGI. The CDR3 is 14 residues long. Researchers ran the PCR with 60 Vbeta and 13 Jbeta primers. Assay: immunoSEQ multiplex PCR; the TCRdb copy retains only in-frame clones and omits some. Among some 100,000 clones listed, about 76% were seen once. The source of the sample is a study of cytomegalovirus exposure and HLA in healthy donors. The gene calls are TRBV6-5 and TRBJ1-2; TRBD1 might be the D (5 bases). The material sequenced was PBMCs. The sequence derives from a woman in her 30s in good health and CMV-seronegative. The CDR3 loop is CASSVYVGGYGYTF. In nucleotides, the CDR3 is TGTGCCAGCAGCGTTTACGTGGGGGGCTATGGCTACACCTTC.